These T cell receptor beta chains were read from a single sample in a study of cytomegalovirus exposure and HLA in healthy donors. Data came from immunoSEQ multiplex PCR; TCRdb stores just in-frame clones and leaves some out. The table has about 170,000 clones, 79% seen once. The specimen was PBMCs. Receptor source: a woman aged 50 to 60 in good health and CMV-seronegative. Both conserved end residues are part of each CDR3. Size is omitted from some rows. Given values are once, few, many or a class for expanded clones.

cdr3_aa: CAISDKAAKSYEQYF; clone_size: -; v_call: TRBV10-3; j_call: -
cdr3_aa: CASSQTGTGESEQYF; clone_size: -; v_call: TRBV7-8; j_call: TRBJ2-7
cdr3_aa: CSSSLDRAQETQYF; clone_size: -; v_call: TRBV7-9; j_call: TRBJ2-5
cdr3_aa: CASSDVGGLNSNQPQHF; clone_size: -; v_call: TRBV2; j_call: TRBJ1-5
cdr3_aa: CASSNRGQGVYGYTF; clone_size: few; v_call: TRBV19; j_call: TRBJ1-2
cdr3_aa: CATGTGSDTPLHF; clone_size: -; v_call: TRBV18; j_call: TRBJ1-6
cdr3_aa: CASSFGLRTGSSYEQYF; clone_size: -; v_call: TRBV11-1; j_call: TRBJ2-7
cdr3_aa: CASSLETGNTEAFF; clone_size: -; v_call: TRBV5-1; j_call: TRBJ1-1
cdr3_aa: CASSLSGWEQYF; clone_size: -; v_call: TRBV13; j_call: TRBJ2-7
cdr3_aa: CASSGQGEGQPQHF; clone_size: -; v_call: TRBV6-5; j_call: TRBJ1-5
cdr3_aa: CASSLGVGLSNEQFF; clone_size: once; v_call: TRBV11-1; j_call: TRBJ2-1
cdr3_aa: CASSDGTGSTDTQYF; clone_size: -; v_call: TRBV6-4; j_call: TRBJ2-3
cdr3_aa: CASSSNGLSTEAFF; clone_size: -; v_call: TRBV7-2; j_call: TRBJ1-1
cdr3_aa: CASSESGREHGYTF; clone_size: -; v_call: TRBV6-1; j_call: TRBJ1-2
cdr3_aa: CAWSQKMNTEAFF; clone_size: -; v_call: TRBV30; j_call: TRBJ1-1
cdr3_aa: CASSGQGVSYEQYF; clone_size: -; v_call: TRBV10-1; j_call: TRBJ2-7
cdr3_aa: CASSPPGQGSYGYTF; clone_size: -; v_call: TRBV4-1; j_call: TRBJ1-2
cdr3_aa: CASTPTATNTGELFF; clone_size: few; v_call: TRBV6-4; j_call: TRBJ2-2
cdr3_aa: CASSIRGQGVVQPQHF; clone_size: -; v_call: TRBV27; j_call: TRBJ1-5
cdr3_aa: CASSTSVGGFTEAFF; clone_size: -; v_call: TRBV5-5; j_call: TRBJ1-1
cdr3_aa: CAWSVGGYQPQHF; clone_size: -; v_call: TRBV30; j_call: TRBJ1-5
cdr3_aa: CASSFTGGVWSPLHF; clone_size: -; v_call: TRBV28; j_call: TRBJ1-6
cdr3_aa: CASRTQGDTEAFF; clone_size: -; v_call: TRBV2; j_call: TRBJ1-1
cdr3_aa: CASSAGQGSEAFF; clone_size: -; v_call: TRBV9; j_call: TRBJ1-1
cdr3_aa: CASSLAVPQSGNTIYF; clone_size: -; v_call: TRBV7-2; j_call: TRBJ1-3